This T cell receptor beta chain comes out of a study of shared clonotypes between healthy human individuals. The study ran the assay at deep level. The authors ran unsorted PBMC replicate PCRs on 300 ng DNA, 30,000 or so T cell genomes. Sequencing used immunoSEQ multiplex PCR; TCRdb keeps in-frame clones, though not all of them. The profile covers about 490,000 clones, with more than 65% appearing a single time and about an eighth taken by the ten largest. Trimming took 6 bases from V and 0 from J; bases not matched to a gene: 4. Per germline, CDR1 ENHRY and CDR2 SYGVKD. There are 15 residues in the CDR3.

This chain joins TRBV10-3 and TRBJ1-3, with TRBD1 matching over 8 bases. The clonotype originates from a woman aged 40 to 50 in good health. Some clones in this sample may be carry-over from other donors' samples. Sequencing was carried out using PBMCs. The CDR3 DNA reads as TGTGCCATCAGGGACAGGGACCTCTCTGGAAACACCATATATTTT. Its translation is CAIRDRDLSGNTIYF.